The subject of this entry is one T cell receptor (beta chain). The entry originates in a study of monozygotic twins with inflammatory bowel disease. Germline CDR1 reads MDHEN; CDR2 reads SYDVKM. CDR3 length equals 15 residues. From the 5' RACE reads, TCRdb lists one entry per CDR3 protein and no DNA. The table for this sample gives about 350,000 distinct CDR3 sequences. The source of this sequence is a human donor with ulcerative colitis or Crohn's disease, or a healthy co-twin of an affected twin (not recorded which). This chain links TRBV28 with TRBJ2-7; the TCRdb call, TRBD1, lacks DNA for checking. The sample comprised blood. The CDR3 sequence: CASILTRGNSYEQYF.